The 14 T cell receptor beta chains given below trace back to one sample, sequenced in a study of T-cell memory formation after mild COVID-19. In TCRdb, the 5' RACE reads were re-called with MiXCR into one record per CDR3 protein. Of roughly 130,000 distinct CDR3 sequences listed, less than 6.5% were seen once; the top ten hold 2.2%. Material for sequencing was PBMCs or a T cell subset sorted from them (not recorded which). These receptors originate from an adult woman who had mild COVID-19 (a few samples of this study predate the infection). Cell type and time point are not known.

This clonotype appeared a few times. The V and J genes are TRBV4-2 and TRBJ2-5, with TRBD2 identical over 7 bases. Losses at the gene ends were 1 base for V and 10 bases for J; bases not matched to a gene: 3. The CDR3 spans 12 residues. The V gene's germline CDR1 is LGHNA and CDR2 YNFKEQ. CDR3 region: CASSQGGTIQYF. CDR3 sequence (DNA): TGTGCCAGCAGCCAAGGGGGGACTATCCAGTACTTC.

The chain couples TRBV15 to TRBJ2-7; 8 positions match TRBD2. Germline loops: CDR1 LNHNV, CDR2 YYDKDF (reference sequence). The CDR3 loop spans 16 amino acids. With V trimmed by 2 bases and J by 1 base, 7 bases remained unmatched. The CDR3 nucleotides are TGTGCCACCAGCAGAAGTGGCGGGGGGTCATCCTACGAGCAGTACTTC. Protein: CATSRSGGGSSYEQYF. Based on the CDR3 plus reference TRBV15 and TRBJ2-7, the full variable domain is DAMVIQNPRYQVTQFGKPVTLSCSQTLNHNVMYWYQQKSSQAPKLLFHYYDKDFNNEADTPDNFQSRRPNTSFCFLDIRSPGLGDTAMYLCATSRSGGGSSYEQYFGPGTRLTVT.

This clonotype occurred many times. The chain couples TRBV5-5 to TRBJ1-1; D gene uncertain. CDR1 and CDR2 (germline): SGHKS, YYEKEE (reference sequence). The CDR3 extends over 13 amino acids. Trimming left V 4 bases short and J 1 base short, with 8 bases between. In DNA, the CDR3 is TGTGCCAGCAGCCAAGACTGGAACACTGAAGCTTTCTTT. This gives the protein CASSQDWNTEAFF.

This clonotype was seen a handful of times. This chain connects TRBV12-3 or TRBV12-4 to TRBJ2-2; 7 nucleotides agree with TRBD1. V dropped 5 bases and J dropped 5; count of bases not matched to a gene: 11. This CDR3 is 16 amino acids long. The CDR3 DNA reads as TGTGCCAGCAGTATCAGAGGGGGCGGGTGGACCGGGGAGCTGTTTTTT. It codes for CASSIRGGGWTGELFF.

The rearrangement links TRBV12-3 or TRBV12-4 to TRBJ1-2; D call uncertain. V lost 6 bases and J lost 4, with 6 bases in between. This CDR3 contains 11 residues. The DNA for the CDR3 is TGTGCCAGCAGCACAGCCTATGGCTACACCTTC. This codes for CASSTAYGYTF.

This clonotype was picked up many times. The chain links TRBV11-3 to TRBJ2-4; 13 nucleotides line up with TRBD2. Germline-derived CDR1 and CDR2 are SGHNT and YENEEA. V shed 4 bases, J shed 8 bases, and the junction held 8 bases outside the gene matches. This CDR3 region has 16 residues. CDR3 residues: CASSSWTSGSRHIQYF. CDR3 coding DNA: TGTGCCAGCAGCTCGTGGACTAGCGGGAGCCGTCACATTCAGTACTTC.

The CDR3: CASSLSPTEETQYF. The CDR3 bases are TGTGCCAGCAGTTTATCGCCGACAGAAGAGACCCAGTACTTC. This chain joins TRBV12-3 or TRBV12-4 and TRBJ2-5, with D possibly being TRBD1 (5 bases). There are 14 residues in the CDR3. The V end was cut by 2 bases, the J end by 3 bases, with 10 bases between.

This clonotype showed up many times. The chain's CDR3 is CASTSSRLNYNEQFF. As DNA, the CDR3 is TGTGCCAGCACCTCCTCCAGGCTTAATTACAATGAGCAGTTCTTC. The rearrangement joins TRBV7-8 to TRBJ2-1; D is undetermined. Germline CDR1 SGHVS, CDR2 FQNEAQ. Deletions cut 7 bases from V and 4 bases from J, with 17 bases between. There are 15 residues in the CDR3.

This clonotype was seen only a few times. V usage is TRBV29-1 and J usage is TRBJ2-1; D is unresolved. V gave up 7 bases and J gave up 7 bases, with 20 bases separating them. CDR3 length: 14 residues. Germline values: CDR1 SQVTM, CDR2 ANQGSEA. The CDR3 sequence is CSALSAGWRNEQFF. The CDR3 coding sequence is TGCAGCGCCCTGAGCGCCGGATGGCGGAATGAGCAGTTCTTC.

This clonotype has a count of ten or more. The rearrangement links TRBV12-3 or TRBV12-4 to TRBJ2-3; D gene uncertain. The CDR3 runs 12 residues. V shed 2 bases and J shed 6 bases, with 6 bases lying between them. CDR3 amino acids: CASSLNSDTQYF. CDR3 DNA sequence: TGTGCCAGCAGTTTAAACTCCGATACGCAGTATTTT.

This clonotype was recorded at least ten times. This chain connects TRBV12-3 or TRBV12-4 to TRBJ2-1; D is unresolved. The CDR3 covers 11 residues. Trimming removed 2 bases from V and 8 bases from J, with 4 bases in between. The CDR3, as DNA: TGTGCCAGCAGTTTAAGCTATGAGCAGTTCTTC. As protein: CASSLSYEQFF.

The chain has TRBV7-2 and TRBJ2-7; D assignment may be TRBD1 or TRBD2 (5 bases each). Looked up from germline, CDR1 is SGHTA and CDR2 is FQGNSA. This CDR3 has 14 residues. V gave up 4 bases and J gave up 6 bases, with 16 bases separating them. The CDR3 loop reads CASSYGVRGAEQYF. The DNA of the CDR3 is TGTGCCAGCAGCTACGGGGTACGTGGGGCCGAGCAGTACTTC.

The gene calls are TRBV14 and TRBJ2-7; D might be TRBD2 (5 bases). CDR3 size: 16 residues. From germline, CDR1 is SGHDN and CDR2 FVKESK. Trimming took 2 bases from V and 4 from J, leaving 18 bases between them. CDR3 sequence reads: CASSQPSARLKYEQYF. The CDR3 coding sequence is TGTGCCAGCAGCCAACCCTCGGCTCGACTAAAATACGAGCAGTACTTC.

This clonotype was detected ten times or more. The CDR3 sequence: CASSPRNSGTANEQFF. The DNA for the CDR3 is TGTGCCAGCAGCCCCAGAAACAGCGGGACTGCGAATGAGCAGTTCTTC. V usage is TRBV11-2 and J usage is TRBJ2-1; 7 positions match TRBD2. The CDR3 is 16 residues long. After removal of 5 bases from V and 7 bases from J, the junction contained 14 bases not matched to a gene. Germline V CDR1 and CDR2: SGHAT, FQNNGV.